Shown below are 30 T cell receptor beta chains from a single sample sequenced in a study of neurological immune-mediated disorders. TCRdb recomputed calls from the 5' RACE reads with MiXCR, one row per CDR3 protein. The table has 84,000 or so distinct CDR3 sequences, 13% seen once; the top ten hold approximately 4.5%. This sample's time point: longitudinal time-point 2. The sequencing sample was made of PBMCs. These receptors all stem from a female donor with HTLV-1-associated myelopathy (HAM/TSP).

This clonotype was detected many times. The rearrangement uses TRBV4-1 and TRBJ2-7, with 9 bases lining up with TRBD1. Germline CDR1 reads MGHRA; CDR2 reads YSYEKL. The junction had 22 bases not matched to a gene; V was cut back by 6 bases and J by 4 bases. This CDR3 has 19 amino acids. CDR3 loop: CASSLLGGQGPPRPYEQYF. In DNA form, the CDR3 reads TGCGCCAGCAGTCTACTCGGGGGACAGGGCCCTCCCCGGCCTTACGAGCAGTACTTC.

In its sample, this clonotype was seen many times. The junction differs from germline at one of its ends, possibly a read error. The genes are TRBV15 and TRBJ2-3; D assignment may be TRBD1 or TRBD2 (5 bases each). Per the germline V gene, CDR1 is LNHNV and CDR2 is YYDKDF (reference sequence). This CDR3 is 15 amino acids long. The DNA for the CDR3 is TGTGCTACCAGCAGAGTCAGAGGGGCCACAGATACGCAGTATTTT. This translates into CATSRVRGATDTQYF.

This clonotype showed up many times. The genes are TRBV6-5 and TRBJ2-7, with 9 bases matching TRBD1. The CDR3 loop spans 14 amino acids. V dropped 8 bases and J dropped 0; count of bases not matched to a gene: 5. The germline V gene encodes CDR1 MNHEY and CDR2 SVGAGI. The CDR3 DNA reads TGTGCCAGCGGTCGGGACAGGGCCTCCTACGAGCAGTACTTC. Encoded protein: CASGRDRASYEQYF.

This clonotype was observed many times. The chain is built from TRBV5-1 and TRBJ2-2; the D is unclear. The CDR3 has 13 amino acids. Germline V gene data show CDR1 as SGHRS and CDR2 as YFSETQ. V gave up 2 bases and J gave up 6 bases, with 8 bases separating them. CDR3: CASSLEVAGELFF. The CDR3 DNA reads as TGCGCCAGCAGCTTAGAGGTAGCCGGGGAGCTGTTTTTT.

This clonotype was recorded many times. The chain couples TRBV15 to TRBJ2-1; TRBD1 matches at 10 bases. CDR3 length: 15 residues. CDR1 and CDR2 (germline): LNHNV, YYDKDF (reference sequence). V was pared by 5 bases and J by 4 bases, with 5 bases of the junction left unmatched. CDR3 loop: CATSSRQGAYNEQFF. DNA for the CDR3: TGTGCCACCAGCTCCCGACAGGGGGCTTACAATGAGCAGTTCTTC. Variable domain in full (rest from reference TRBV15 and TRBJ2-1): DAMVIQNPRYQVTQFGKPVTLSCSQTLNHNVMYWYQQKSSQAPKLLFHYYDKDFNNEADTPDNFQSRRPNTSFCFLDIRSPGLGDTAMYLCATSSRQGAYNEQFFGPGTRLTVL.

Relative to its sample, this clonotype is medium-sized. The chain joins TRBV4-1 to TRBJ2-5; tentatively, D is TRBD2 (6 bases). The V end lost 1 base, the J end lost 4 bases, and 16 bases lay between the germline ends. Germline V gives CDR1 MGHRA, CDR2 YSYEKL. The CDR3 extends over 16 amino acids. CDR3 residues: CASSQARSGGAETQYF. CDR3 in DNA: TGCGCCAGCAGCCAAGCCCGCTCCGGGGGAGCAGAGACCCAGTACTTC.

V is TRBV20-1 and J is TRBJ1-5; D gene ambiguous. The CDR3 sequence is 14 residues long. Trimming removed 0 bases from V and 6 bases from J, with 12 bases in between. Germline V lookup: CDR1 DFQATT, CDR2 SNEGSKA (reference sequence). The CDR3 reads CSAREGMATQPQHF. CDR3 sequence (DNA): TGCAGTGCTAGAGAGGGTATGGCAACTCAGCCCCAGCATTTT.

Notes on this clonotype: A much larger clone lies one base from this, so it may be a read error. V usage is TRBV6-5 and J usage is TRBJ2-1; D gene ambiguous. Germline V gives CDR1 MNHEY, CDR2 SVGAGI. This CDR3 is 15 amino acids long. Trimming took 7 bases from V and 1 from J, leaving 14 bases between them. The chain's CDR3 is CASMQTPRSYNEQFF. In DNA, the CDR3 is TGTGCCAGCATGCAGACCCCAAGATCCTACAATGAGCAGTTCTTC.

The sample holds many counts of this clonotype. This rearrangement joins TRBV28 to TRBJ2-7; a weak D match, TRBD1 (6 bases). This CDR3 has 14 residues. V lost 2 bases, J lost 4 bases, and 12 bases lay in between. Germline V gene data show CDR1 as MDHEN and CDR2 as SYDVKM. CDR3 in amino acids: CASSLGGRVYEQYF. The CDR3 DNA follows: TGTGCCAGCAGTTTAGGGGGCCGGGTTTACGAGCAGTACTTC.

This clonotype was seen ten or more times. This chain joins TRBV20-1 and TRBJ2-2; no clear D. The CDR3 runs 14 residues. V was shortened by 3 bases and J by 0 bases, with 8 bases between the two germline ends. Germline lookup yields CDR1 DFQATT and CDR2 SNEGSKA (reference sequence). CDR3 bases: TGCAGTGCTAGTCGCAGGACGAACACCGGGGAGCTGTTTTTT. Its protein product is CSASRRTNTGELFF.

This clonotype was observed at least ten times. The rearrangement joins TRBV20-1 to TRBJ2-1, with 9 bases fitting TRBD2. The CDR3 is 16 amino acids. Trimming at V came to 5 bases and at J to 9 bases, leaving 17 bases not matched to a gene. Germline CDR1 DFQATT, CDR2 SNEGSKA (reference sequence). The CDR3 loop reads CSAPKIAGVQHSEQFF. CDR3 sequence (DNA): TGCAGTGCTCCGAAGATAGCGGGGGTCCAGCATAGTGAGCAGTTCTTC.

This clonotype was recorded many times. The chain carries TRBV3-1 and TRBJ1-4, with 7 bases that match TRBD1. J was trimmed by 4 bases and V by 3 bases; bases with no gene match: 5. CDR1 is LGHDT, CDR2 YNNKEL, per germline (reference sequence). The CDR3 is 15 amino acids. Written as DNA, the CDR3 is TGTGCCAGCAGCCAGGCCGGGACAGTTAATGAAAAACTGTTTTTT. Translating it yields CASSQAGTVNEKLFF.

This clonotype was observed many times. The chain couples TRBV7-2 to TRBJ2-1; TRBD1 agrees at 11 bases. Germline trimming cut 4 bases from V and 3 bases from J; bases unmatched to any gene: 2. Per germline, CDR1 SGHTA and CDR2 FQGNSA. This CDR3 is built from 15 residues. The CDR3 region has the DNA TGTGCCAGCAGCTCGGACAGGGGGCTCTACAATGAGCAGTTCTTC. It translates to CASSSDRGLYNEQFF.

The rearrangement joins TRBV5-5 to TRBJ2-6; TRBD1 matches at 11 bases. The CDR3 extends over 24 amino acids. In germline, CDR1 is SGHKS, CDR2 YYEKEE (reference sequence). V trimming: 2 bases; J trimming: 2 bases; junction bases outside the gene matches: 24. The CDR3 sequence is CASSFIGETDRGRMRIAGANVLTF. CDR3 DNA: TGTGCCAGCAGCTTCATCGGGGAAACGGACAGGGGGCGCATGAGAATTGCTGGGGCCAACGTCCTGACTTTC.

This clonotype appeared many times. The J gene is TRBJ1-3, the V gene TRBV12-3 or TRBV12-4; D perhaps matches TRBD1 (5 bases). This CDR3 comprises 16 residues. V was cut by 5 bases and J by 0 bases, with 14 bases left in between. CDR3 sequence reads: CASSPGTVLSGNTIYF. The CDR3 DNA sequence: TGTGCCAGCAGTCCGGGGACGGTCCTCTCTGGAAACACCATATATTTT.

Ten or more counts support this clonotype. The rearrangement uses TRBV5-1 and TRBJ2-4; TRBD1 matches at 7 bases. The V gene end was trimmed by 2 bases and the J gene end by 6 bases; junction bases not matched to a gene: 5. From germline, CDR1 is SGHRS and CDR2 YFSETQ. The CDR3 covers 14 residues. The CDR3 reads CASSFPDRLNIQYF. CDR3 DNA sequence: TGCGCCAGCAGCTTCCCGGACAGGCTAAACATTCAGTACTTC.

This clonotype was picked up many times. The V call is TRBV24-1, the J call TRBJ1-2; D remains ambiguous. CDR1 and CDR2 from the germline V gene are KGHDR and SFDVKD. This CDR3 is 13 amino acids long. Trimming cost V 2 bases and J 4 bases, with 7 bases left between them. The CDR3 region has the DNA TGTGCCACCAGTGATTCCCGGAGCTATGGCTACACCTTC. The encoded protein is CATSDSRSYGYTF.

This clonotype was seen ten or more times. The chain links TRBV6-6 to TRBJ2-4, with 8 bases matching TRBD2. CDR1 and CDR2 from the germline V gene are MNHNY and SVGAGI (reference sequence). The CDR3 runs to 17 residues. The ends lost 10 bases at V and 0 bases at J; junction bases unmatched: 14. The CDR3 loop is CATSTDRGGVAKNIQYF. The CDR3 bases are TGTGCCACCTCCACCGATCGGGGGGGCGTAGCCAAAAACATTCAGTACTTC.

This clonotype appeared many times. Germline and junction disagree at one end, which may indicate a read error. As DNA, the CDR3 is TGTGCTACCAGCAGAGATTATTCAGGGGATAGGGATACGCAGTATTTT. Its protein is CATSRDYSGDRDTQYF. The rearrangement uses TRBV15 and TRBJ2-3; D is perhaps TRBD1 (6 bases). The V gene's germline CDR1 is LNHNV and CDR2 YYDKDF (reference sequence). The CDR3 has 16 amino acids.

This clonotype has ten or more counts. DNA for the CDR3: TGTGCCAGCGATGGAGGGCTCACAGATACGCAGTATTTT. As protein: CASDGGLTDTQYF. The chain combines TRBV28 with TRBJ2-3; tentatively, D is TRBD2 (6 bases). The CDR3 is made up of 13 amino acids. Trimming left V 8 bases short and J 2 bases short, with 11 bases between. Germline V gives CDR1 MDHEN, CDR2 SYDVKM.

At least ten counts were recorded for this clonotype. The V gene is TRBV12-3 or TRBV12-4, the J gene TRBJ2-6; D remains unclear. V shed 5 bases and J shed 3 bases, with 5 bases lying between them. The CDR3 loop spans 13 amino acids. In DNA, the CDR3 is TGTGCCAGCAGTACGGTTGGGGCCAACGTCCTGACTTTC. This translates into CASSTVGANVLTF.

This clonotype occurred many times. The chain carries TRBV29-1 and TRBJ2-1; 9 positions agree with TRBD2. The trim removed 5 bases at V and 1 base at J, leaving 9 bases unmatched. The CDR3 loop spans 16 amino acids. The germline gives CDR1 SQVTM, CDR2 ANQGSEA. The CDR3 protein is CSVLIQAGGSYNEQFF. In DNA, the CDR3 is TGCAGCGTTCTAATCCAAGCGGGGGGATCCTACAATGAGCAGTTCTTC.

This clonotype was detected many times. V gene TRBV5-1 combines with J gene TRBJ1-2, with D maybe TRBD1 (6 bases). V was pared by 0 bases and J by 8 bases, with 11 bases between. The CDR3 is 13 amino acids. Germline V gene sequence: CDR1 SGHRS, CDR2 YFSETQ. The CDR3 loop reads CASSLVGGMGYTF. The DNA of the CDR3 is TGCGCCAGCAGCTTGGTGGGGGGCATGGGCTACACCTTC.

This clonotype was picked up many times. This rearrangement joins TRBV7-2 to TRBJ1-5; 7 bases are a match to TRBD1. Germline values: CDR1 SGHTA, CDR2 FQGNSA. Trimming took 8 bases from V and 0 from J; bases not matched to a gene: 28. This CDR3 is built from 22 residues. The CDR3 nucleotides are TGTGCCAGCGGCCGGGAAAAGGACCAGACAGGGAATCGAGTGTATAGCAATCAGCCCCAGCATTTT. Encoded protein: CASGREKDQTGNRVYSNQPQHF.

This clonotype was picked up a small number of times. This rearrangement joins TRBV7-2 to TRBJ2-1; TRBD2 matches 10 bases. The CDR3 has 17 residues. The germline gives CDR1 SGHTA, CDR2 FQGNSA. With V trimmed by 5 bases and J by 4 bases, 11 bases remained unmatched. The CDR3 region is CASSPRLAGARYNEQFF. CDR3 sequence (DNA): TGTGCCAGCAGCCCCCGGCTAGCGGGGGCCAGGTACAATGAGCAGTTCTTC.

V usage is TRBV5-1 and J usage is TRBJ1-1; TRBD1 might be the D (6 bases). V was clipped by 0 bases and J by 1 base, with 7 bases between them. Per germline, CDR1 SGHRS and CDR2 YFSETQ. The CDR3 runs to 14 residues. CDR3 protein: CASSLAGENTEAFF. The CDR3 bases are TGCGCCAGCAGCTTGGCAGGGGAGAACACTGAAGCTTTCTTT.

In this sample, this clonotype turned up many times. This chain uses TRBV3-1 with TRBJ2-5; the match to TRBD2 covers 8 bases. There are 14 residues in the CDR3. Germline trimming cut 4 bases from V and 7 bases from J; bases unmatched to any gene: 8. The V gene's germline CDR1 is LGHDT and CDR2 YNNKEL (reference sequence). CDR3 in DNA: TGTGCCAGCAGCCCTGACGGGGGGGCGTTGACCCAGTACTTC. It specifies CASSPDGGALTQYF.

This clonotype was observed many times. The CDR3 region is CASSLGVRTGANVLTF. CDR3 nucleotides: TGCGCCAGCAGCTTGGGGGTCAGAACTGGGGCCAACGTCCTGACTTTC. V gene TRBV5-1 combines with J gene TRBJ2-6; D unclear. In germline, CDR1 is SGHRS, CDR2 YFSETQ. This CDR3 comprises 16 residues. V gave up 0 bases and J gave up 2 bases, with 9 bases separating them.

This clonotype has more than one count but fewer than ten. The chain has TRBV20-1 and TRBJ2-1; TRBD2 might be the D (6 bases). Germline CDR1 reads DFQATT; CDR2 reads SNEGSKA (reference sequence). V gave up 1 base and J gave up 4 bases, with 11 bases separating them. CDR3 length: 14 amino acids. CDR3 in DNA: TGCAGTGCTAGAGGAGGAGGGCCATACAATGAGCAGTTCTTC. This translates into CSARGGGPYNEQFF.

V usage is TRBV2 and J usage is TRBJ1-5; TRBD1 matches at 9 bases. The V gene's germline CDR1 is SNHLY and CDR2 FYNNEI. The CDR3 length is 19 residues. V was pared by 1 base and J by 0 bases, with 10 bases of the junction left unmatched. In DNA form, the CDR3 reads TGTGCCAGCAGTGAAGGGGACAGGGTTTTTCCCAATAGCAATCAGCCCCAGCATTTT. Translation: CASSEGDRVFPNSNQPQHF.